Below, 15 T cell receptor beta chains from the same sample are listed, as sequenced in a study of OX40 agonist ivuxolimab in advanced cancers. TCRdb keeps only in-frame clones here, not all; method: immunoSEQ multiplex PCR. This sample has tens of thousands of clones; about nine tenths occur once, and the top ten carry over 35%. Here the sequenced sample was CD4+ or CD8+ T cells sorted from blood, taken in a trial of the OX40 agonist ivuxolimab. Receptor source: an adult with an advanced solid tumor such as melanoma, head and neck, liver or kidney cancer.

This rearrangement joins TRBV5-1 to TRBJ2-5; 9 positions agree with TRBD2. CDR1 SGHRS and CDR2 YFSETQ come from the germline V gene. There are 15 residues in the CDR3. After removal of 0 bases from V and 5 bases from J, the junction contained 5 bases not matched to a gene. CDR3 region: CASSLVAGAGETQYF. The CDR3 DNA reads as TGCGCCAGCAGCTTGGTAGCGGGAGCGGGGGAGACCCAGTACTTC.

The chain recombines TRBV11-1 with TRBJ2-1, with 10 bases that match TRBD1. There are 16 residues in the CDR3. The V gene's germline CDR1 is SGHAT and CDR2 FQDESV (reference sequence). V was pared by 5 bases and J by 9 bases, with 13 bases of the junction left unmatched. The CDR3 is CASSQAGTGAGSEQFF. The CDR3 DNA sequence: TGTGCCAGCAGCCAGGCCGGGACAGGGGCGGGCAGTGAGCAGTTCTTC.

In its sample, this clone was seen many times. CDR3 in amino acids: CATSREAGGPDTQYF. In DNA, the CDR3 is TGTGCCACCAGCAGAGAAGCGGGAGGGCCAGATACGCAGTATTTT. The chain is built from TRBV15 and TRBJ2-3; 10 bases agree with TRBD2. CDR3 size: 15 residues. The ends lost 0 bases at V and 4 bases at J; junction bases unmatched: 1. Germline CDR1 reads LNHNV; CDR2 reads YYDKDF (reference sequence).

CDR3 loop: CASSPQPSAKNIQYF. CDR3 bases: TGTGCCAGCAGTCCCCAGCCTAGCGCGAAAAACATTCAGTACTTC. This chain joins TRBV27 and TRBJ2-4; tentatively, D is TRBD2 (6 bases). CDR3 length: 15 residues. The V end lost 5 bases, the J end lost 4 bases, and 15 bases lay between the germline ends. Per germline, CDR1 MNHEY and CDR2 SMNVEV (reference sequence).

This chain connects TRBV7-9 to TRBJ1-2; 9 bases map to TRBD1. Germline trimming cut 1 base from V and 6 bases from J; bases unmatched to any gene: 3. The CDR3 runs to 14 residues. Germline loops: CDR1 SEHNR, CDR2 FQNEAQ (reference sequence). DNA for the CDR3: TGTGCCAGCAGCTTAGTCCGGGACAGGGATGGCTACACCTTC. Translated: CASSLVRDRDGYTF.

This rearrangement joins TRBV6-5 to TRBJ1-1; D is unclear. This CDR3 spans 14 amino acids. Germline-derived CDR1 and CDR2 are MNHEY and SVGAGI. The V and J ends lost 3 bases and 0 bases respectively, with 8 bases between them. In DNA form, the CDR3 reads TGTGCCAGCAGTTATAACGAGATGAACACTGAAGCTTTCTTT. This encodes CASSYNEMNTEAFF.

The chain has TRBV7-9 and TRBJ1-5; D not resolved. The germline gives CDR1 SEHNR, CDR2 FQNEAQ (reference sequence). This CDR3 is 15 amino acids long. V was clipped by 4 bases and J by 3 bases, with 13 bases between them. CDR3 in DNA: TGTGCCAGCAGCTCTGGGTTGGTAAACAATCAGCCCCAGCATTTT. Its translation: CASSSGLVNNQPQHF.

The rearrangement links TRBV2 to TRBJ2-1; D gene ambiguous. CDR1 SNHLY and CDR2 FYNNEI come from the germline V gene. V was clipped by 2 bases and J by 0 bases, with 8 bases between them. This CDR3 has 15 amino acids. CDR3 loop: CASSELASSYNEQFF. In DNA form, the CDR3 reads TGTGCCAGCAGTGAATTAGCCTCCTCCTACAATGAGCAGTTCTTC.

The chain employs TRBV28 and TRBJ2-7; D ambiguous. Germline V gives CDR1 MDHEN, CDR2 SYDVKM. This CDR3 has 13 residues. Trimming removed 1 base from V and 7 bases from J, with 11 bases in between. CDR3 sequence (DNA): TGTGCCAGCAGTTTATACTCGGAGTTTGAGCAGTACTTC. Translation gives CASSLYSEFEQYF.

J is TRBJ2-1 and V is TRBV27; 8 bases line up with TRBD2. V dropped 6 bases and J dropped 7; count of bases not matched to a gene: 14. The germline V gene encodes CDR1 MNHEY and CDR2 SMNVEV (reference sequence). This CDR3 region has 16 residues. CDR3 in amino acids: CASRPGLATVKNEQFF. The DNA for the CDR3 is TGTGCCAGCAGACCAGGACTAGCTACGGTCAAGAATGAGCAGTTCTTC.

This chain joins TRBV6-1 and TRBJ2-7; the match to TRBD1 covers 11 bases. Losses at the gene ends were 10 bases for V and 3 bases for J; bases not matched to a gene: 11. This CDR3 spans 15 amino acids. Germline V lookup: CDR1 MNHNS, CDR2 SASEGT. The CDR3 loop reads CATIGPGTGGYEQYF. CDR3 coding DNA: TGTGCCACGATTGGACCAGGGACAGGGGGCTACGAGCAGTACTTC.

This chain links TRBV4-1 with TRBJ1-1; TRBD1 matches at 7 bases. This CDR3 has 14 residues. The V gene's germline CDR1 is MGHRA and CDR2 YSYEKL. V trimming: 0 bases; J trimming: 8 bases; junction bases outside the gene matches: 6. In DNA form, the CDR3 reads TGCGCCAGCAGCCAAGAACCGGGACAGTTAGAAGCTTTCTTT. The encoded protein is CASSQEPGQLEAFF.

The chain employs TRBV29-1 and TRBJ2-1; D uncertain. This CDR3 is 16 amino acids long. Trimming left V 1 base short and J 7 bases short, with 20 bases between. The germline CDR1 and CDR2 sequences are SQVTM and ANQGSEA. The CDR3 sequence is CSVEGSRSPLWNEQFF. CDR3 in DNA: TGCAGCGTTGAAGGGTCGAGGAGCCCTCTGTGGAATGAGCAGTTCTTC.

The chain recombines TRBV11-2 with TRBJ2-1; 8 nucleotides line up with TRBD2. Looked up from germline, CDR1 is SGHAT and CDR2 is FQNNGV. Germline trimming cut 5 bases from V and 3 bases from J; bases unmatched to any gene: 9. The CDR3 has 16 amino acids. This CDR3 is CASSGPRAGGYNEQFF. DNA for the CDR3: TGTGCCAGCAGCGGTCCCCGCGCGGGAGGCTACAATGAGCAGTTCTTC.

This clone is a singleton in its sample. CDR3 residues: CASSIHGTVDPNGYTF. The CDR3 bases are TGTGCCAGTAGTATACATGGGACAGTCGATCCCAATGGCTACACCTTC. This rearrangement joins TRBV19 to TRBJ1-2; the match to TRBD1 covers 7 bases. This CDR3 is 16 amino acids long. With V trimmed by 2 bases and J by 6 bases, 12 bases remained unmatched. The germline V gene has CDR1 LNHDA and CDR2 SQIVND (reference sequence).